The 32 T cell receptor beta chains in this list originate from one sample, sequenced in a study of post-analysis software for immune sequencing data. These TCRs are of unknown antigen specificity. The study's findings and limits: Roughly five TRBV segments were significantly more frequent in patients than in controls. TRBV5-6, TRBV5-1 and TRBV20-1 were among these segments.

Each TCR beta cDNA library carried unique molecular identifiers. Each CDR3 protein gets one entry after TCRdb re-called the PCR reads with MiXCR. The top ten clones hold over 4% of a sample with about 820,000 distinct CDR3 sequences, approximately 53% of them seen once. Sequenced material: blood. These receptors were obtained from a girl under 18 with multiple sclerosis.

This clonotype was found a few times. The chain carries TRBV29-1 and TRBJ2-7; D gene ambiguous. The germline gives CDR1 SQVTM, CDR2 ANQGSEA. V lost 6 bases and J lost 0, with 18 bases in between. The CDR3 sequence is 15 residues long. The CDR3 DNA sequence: TGCAGCGTCTCCGGTCAGCGTACTTTCTCCTACGAGCAGTACTTC. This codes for CSVSGQRTFSYEQYF.

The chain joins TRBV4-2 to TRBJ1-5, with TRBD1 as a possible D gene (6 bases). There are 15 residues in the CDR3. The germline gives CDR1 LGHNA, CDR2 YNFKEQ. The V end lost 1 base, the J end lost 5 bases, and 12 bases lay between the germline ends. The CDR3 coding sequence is TGTGCCAGCAGCCAAGTGGGGGACACTTATCAGCCCCAGCATTTT. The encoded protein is CASSQVGDTYQPQHF.

CDR3 sequence: CASSPTTTAGTQYF. Here the CDR3 DNA reads TGTGCCAGCAGCCCCACCACAACGGCCGGTACGCAGTATTTT. The V gene is TRBV12-3 or TRBV12-4, the J gene TRBJ2-3; no clear D. Trimming removed 6 bases from V and 8 bases from J, with 18 bases in between. This CDR3 has 14 amino acids.

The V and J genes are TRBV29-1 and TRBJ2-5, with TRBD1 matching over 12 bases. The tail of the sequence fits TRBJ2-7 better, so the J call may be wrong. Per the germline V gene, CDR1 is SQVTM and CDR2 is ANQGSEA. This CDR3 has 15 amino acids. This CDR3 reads CSVGPGTGGEGEQYF. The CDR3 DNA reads TGCAGCGTTGGTCCCGGGACAGGGGGCGAGGGCGAGCAGTACTTC.

DNA of the CDR3: TGTGCCACCAGCAGAGGGGGAAGATCCTACGAGCAGTACTTC. It specifies CATSRGGRSYEQYF. This chain joins TRBV15 and TRBJ2-7; no clear D gene. The CDR3 runs to 14 residues. V was pared by 1 base and J by 1 base, with 8 bases between. Looked up from germline, CDR1 is LNHNV and CDR2 is YYDKDF (reference sequence). Full variable domain (remainder filled in from reference TRBV15 and TRBJ2-7): DAMVIQNPRYQVTQFGKPVTLSCSQTLNHNVMYWYQQKSSQAPKLLFHYYDKDFNNEADTPDNFQSRRPNTSFCFLDIRSPGLGDTAMYLCATSRGGRSYEQYFGPGTRLTVT.

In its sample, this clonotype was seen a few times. The CDR3 DNA reads TGTGCCAGCAGTTCACAGGGGGAAAATGAGCAGTTCTTC. It codes for CASSSQGENEQFF. The chain recombines TRBV6-6 with TRBJ2-1; 8 positions agree with TRBD1. Germline V gene sequence: CDR1 MNHNY, CDR2 SVGAGI (reference sequence). The CDR3 extends over 13 amino acids. Trimming at V came to 4 bases and at J to 7 bases, leaving 3 bases not matched to a gene.

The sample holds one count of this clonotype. CDR3 protein: CAIASGQMPDTQYF. CDR3 in DNA: TGTGCCATCGCTAGCGGCCAGATGCCCGATACGCAGTATTTT. The chain has TRBV10-3 and TRBJ2-3; 7 nucleotides align to TRBD2. This CDR3 contains 14 residues. The germline V gene has CDR1 ENHRY and CDR2 SYGVKD. V shed 8 bases, J shed 6 bases, and the junction held 11 bases outside the gene matches.

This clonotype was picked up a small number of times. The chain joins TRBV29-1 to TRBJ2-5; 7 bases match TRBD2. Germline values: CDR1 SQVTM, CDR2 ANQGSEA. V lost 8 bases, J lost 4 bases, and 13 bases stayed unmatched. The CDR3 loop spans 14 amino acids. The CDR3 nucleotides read TGCAGCTTCACCCTAGGAGGGACTACAGAGACCCAGTACTTC. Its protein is CSFTLGGTTETQYF.

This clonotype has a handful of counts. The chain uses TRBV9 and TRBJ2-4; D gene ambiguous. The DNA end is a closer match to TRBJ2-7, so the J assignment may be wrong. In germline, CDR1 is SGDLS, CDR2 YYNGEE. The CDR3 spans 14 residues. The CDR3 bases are TGTGCCAGCAGCGTAAGGCCAGAGGCATACGAGCAGTACTTC. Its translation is CASSVRPEAYEQYF.

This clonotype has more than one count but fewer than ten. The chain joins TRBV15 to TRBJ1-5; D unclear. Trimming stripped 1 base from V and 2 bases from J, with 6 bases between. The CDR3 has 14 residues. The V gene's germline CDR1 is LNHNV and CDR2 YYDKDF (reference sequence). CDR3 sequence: CATSRVPGNQPQHF. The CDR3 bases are TGTGCCACCAGCAGAGTTCCGGGCAATCAGCCCCAGCATTTT.

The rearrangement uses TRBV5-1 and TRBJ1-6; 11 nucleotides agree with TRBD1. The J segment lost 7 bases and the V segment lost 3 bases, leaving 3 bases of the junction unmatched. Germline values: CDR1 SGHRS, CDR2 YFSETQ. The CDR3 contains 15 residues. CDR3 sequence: CASSWGTGGNSPLHF. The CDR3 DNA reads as TGCGCCAGCAGCTGGGGGACAGGGGGGAATTCACCCCTCCACTTT. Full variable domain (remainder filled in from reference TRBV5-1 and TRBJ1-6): KAGVTQTPRYLIKTRGQQVTLSCSPISGHRSVSWYQQTPGQGLQFLFEYFSETQRNKGNFPGRFSGRQFSNSRSEMNVSTLELGDSALYLCASSWGTGGNSPLHFGNGTRLTVT.

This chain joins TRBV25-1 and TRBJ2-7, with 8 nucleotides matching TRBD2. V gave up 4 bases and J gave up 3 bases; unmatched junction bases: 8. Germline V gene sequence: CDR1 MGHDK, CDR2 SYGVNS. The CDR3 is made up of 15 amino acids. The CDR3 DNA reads TGTGCCAGCAGTGCTCAGACTAGCGCTCTCTACGAGCAGTACTTC. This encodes CASSAQTSALYEQYF.

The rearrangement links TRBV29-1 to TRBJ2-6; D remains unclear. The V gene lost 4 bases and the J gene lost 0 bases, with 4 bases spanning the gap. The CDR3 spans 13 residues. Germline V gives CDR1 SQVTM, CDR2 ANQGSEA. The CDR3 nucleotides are TGCAGCGTTGGTCACTCTGGGGCCAACGTCCTGACTTTC. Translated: CSVGHSGANVLTF.

This chain's CDR3 is CSVQTGPNQPQHF. CDR3 coding DNA: TGCAGCGTCCAGACAGGGCCTAATCAGCCCCAGCATTTT. The rearrangement links TRBV29-1 to TRBJ1-5; 7 bases are shared with TRBD1. The CDR3 is 13 residues long. Germline assignment: CDR1 SQVTM and CDR2 ANQGSEA. The J segment lost 4 bases and the V segment lost 6 bases, leaving 6 bases of the junction unmatched.

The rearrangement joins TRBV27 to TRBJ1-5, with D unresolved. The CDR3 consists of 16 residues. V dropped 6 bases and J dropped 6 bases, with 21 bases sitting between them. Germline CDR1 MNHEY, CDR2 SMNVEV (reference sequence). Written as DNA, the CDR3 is TGTGCCAGCAGCCTTCGGCTAGGACGGTCGGGTCAGCCCCAGCATTTT. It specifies CASSLRLGRSGQPQHF.

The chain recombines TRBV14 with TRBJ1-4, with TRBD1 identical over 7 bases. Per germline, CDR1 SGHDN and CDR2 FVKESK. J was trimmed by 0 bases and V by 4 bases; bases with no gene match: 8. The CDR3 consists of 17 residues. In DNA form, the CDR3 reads TGTGCCAGCAGCCTGCGGACAGGAGCCACAACTAATGAAAAACTGTTTTTT. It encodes CASSLRTGATTNEKLFF.

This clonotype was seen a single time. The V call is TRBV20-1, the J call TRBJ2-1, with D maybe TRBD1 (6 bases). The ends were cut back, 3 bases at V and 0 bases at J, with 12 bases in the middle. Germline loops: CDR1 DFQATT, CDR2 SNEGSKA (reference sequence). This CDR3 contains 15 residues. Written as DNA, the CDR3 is TGCAGTGCTAGGCGGGCGGACAGCTCCTACAATGAGCAGTTCTTC. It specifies CSARRADSSYNEQFF.

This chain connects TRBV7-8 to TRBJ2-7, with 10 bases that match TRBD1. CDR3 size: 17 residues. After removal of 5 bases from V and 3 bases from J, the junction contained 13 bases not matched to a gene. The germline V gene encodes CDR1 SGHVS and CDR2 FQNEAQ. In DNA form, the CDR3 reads TGTGCCAGCAGCCACTACCCTTCCAGGACAGGGGGCTACGAGCAGTACTTC. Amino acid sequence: CASSHYPSRTGGYEQYF.

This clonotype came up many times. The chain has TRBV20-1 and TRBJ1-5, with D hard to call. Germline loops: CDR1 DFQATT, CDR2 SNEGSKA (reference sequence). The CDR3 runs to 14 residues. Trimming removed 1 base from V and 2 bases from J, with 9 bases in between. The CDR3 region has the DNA TGCAGTGCTAGAGGGGTAAGGGGCAATCAGCCCCAGCATTTT. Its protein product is CSARGVRGNQPQHF.

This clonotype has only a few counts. The CDR3 reads CSVLGGPKTLYNEQFF. CDR3 bases: TGCAGCGTTTTGGGGGGCCCCAAGACCTTATACAATGAGCAGTTCTTC. V usage is TRBV29-1 and J usage is TRBJ2-1; either TRBD1 or TRBD2 may supply D (6 bases each). V gave up 5 bases and J gave up 4 bases, with 21 bases separating them. The CDR3 spans 16 residues. In germline, CDR1 is SQVTM, CDR2 ANQGSEA.

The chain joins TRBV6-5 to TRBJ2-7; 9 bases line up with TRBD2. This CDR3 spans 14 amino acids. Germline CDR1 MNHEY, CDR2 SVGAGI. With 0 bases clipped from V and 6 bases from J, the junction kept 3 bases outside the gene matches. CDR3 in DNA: TGTGCCAGCAGTTACTCGCTAGCGGGATCCGAGCAGTACTTC. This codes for CASSYSLAGSEQYF.

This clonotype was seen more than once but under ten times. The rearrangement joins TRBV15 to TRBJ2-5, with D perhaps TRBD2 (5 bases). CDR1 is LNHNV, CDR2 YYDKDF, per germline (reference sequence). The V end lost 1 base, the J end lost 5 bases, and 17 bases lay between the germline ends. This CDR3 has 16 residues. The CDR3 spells CATSRVSLSGGETQYF. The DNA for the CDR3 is TGTGCCACCAGCAGAGTTAGTCTCTCAGGCGGGGAGACCCAGTACTTC.

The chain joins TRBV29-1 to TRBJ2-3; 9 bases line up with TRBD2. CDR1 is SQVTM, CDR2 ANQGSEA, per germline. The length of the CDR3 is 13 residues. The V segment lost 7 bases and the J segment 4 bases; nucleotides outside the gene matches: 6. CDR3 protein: CSASAGGSDTQYF. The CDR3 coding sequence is TGCAGCGCCTCAGCGGGAGGATCAGATACGCAGTATTTT.

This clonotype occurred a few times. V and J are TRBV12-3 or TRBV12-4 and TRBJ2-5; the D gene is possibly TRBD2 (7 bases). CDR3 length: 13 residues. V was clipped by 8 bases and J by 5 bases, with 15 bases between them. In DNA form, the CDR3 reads TGTGCCAGCGGGGGGGCTACGTCGGAGACCCAGTACTTC. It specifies CASGGATSETQYF.

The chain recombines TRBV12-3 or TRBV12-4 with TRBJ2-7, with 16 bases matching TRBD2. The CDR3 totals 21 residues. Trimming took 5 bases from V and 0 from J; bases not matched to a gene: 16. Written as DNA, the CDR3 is TGTGCCAGCAGTGCTCCGGGACTAGCGGGAGGGCCTCAACTGAGCTCCTACGAGCAGTACTTC. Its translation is CASSAPGLAGGPQLSSYEQYF.

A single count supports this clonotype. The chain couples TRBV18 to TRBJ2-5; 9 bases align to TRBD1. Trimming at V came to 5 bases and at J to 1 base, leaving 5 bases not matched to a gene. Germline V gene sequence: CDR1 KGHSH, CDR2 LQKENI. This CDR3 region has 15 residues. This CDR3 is CASSFRDRAQETQYF. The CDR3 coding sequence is TGTGCCAGCTCATTCCGGGACAGGGCCCAAGAGACCCAGTACTTC.

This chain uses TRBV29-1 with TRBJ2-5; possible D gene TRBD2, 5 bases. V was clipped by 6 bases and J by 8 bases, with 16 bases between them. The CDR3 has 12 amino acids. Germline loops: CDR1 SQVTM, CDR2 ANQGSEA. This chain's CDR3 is CSVPGSTGTQYF. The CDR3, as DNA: TGCAGCGTGCCGGGGTCCACCGGAACCCAGTACTTC.

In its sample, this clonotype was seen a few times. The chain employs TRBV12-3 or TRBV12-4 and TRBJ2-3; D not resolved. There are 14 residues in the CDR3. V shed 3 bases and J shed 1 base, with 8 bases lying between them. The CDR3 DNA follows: TGTGCCAGCAGTTTGAACGGCGGCACAGATACGCAGTATTTT. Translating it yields CASSLNGGTDTQYF.

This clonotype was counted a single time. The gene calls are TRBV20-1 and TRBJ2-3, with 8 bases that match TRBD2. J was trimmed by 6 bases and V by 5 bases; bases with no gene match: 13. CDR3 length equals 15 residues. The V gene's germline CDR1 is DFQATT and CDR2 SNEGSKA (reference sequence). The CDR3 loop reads CSAESSGRGIDTQYF. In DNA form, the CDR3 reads TGCAGTGCTGAATCTAGCGGGCGGGGCATTGATACGCAGTATTTT.

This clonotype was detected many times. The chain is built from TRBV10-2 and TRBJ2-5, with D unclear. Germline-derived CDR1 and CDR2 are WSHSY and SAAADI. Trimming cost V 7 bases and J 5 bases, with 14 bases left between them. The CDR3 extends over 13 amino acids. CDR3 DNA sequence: TGCGCCAGCACACCTAGTTCGGCGGAGACCCAGTACTTC. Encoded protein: CASTPSSAETQYF.

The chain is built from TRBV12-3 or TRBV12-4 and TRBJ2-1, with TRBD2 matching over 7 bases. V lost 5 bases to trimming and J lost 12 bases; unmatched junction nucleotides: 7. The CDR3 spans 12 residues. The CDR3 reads CASSPPGRVQFF. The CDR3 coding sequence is TGTGCCAGCAGTCCTCCTGGGAGGGTGCAGTTCTTC.

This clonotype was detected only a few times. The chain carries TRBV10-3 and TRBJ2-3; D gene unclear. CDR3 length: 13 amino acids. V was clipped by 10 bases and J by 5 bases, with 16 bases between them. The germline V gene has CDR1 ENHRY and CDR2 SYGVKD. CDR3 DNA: TGTGCCACCGGATCGGGTGATGAAGATACGCAGTATTTT. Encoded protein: CATGSGDEDTQYF.